The entry that follows covers one TCR beta chain sequence. Its antigen is unknown. The sample belongs to a study of cytomegalovirus exposure and HLA in healthy donors. Turning to the study itself: Researchers found that approximately 77% of 350 to 500 genotyped donors fell within the Caucasian-associated ancestry cluster. Study-level points and caveats: Later analysis demonstrated an association between a missense DCLRE1C variant and TCR beta V- and J-gene trimming. Productive rates of about 87% or about 30% were seen for most TCR beta V segments in an earlier analysis. Reportedly, TCR beta sequences accurately predicted HLA-A and HLA-B alleles in most subjects.

The PCR contained 60 Vbeta and 13 Jbeta primers. Assay used: immunoSEQ multiplex PCR; TCRdb lists only in-frame clones, some missing. The sample shows over 100,000 clones, under 85% of them seen only once. This CDR3 contains 12 residues. Between the trimmed V and J ends, which lost 8 bases and 2 bases, there was a span of 8 bases. Germline V gene data show CDR1 as SNHLY and CDR2 as FYNNEI. The specimen was PBMCs. This clonotype was obtained from a male donor in good health and CMV-seropositive. The V call is TRBV2, the J call TRBJ2-3; D might be TRBD2 (6 bases). CDR3 protein: CASGGYTDTQYF. The CDR3 DNA reads as TGTGCCAGCGGGGGGTACACAGATACGCAGTATTTT. Looking up the rest from reference TRBV2 and TRBJ2-3 gives the full variable domain: EPEVTQTPSHQVTQMGQEVILRCVPISNHLYFYWYRQILGQKVEFLVSFYNNEISEKSEIFDDQFSVERPDGSNFTLKIRSTKLEDSAMYFCASGGYTDTQYFGPGTRLTVL.